This T cell receptor beta chain was found in a study of cytomegalovirus exposure and HLA in healthy donors. PCR used 60 Vbeta primers and 13 Jbeta primers. Method: immunoSEQ multiplex PCR; TCRdb's copy keeps in-frame clones and lacks some. The sample records about 220,000 clones, about four fifths being singletons. V was trimmed by 4 bases and J by 5 bases, leaving 14 bases between them. This CDR3 is 14 amino acids long. Germline values: CDR1 LNHDA, CDR2 SQIVND (reference sequence). The source is a man aged 40-49 years in good health and CMV-seropositive. The J gene is TRBJ1-1, the V gene TRBV19; D is uncertain. Sequencing was done on a sample of PBMCs. CDR3 DNA sequence: TGTGCCAGTAGTAGTGGACTGTACGGGACTGAAGCTTTCTTT. Translating it yields CASSSGLYGTEAFF.